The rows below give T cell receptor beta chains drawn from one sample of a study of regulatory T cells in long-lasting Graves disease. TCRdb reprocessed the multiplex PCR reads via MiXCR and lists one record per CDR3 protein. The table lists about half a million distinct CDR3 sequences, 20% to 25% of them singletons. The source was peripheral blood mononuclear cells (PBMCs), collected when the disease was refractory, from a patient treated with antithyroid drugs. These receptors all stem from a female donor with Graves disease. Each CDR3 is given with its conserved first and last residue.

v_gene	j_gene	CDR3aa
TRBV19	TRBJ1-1	CASTFDPNRGDTEAFF
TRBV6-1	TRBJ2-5	CASSRTGTLEGTQYF
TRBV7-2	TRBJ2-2	CASSLYFGGGWDGELFF
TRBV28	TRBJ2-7	CASSTTGAEQYF
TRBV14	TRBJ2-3	CASSGLAADTQYF
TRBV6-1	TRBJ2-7	CASGPGQQSYEQYF
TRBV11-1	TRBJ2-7	CASSALTSGNYEQYF
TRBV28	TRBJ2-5	CASSYRFSGETQYF
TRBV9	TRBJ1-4	CASRGYRPATNEKLFF
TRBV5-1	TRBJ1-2	CASGTSRGANYGYTF
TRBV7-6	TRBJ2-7	CASSSPSGRPSGQYF
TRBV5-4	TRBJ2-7	CASSSLSSYEQYF
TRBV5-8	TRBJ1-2	CASSLDRVFGGYTF
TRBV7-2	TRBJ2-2	CASSLFGGLTTGELFF
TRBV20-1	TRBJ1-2	CSAGTGESYGYTF
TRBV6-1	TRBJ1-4	CASTNGDRAEKLFF
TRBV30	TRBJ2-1	CAWSATSRAEQFF
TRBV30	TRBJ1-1	CASQQGNSFEAFF
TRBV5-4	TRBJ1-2	CASSFFWDGYTF
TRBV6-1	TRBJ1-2	CASSPPPGQGWGGYGYTF
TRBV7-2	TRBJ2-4	CASSHPLSGRWDKNIQYF
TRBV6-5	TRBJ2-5	CASSYPGTGRETQYF
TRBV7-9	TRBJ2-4	CASRSGQGNIQYF
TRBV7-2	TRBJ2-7	CASSLAIQRSSYEQYF
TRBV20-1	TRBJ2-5	CSARPGLFQETQYF
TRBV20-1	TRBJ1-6	CSAPDSSYNSPLHF
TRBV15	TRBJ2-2	CATSRDSGTGNTGELFF
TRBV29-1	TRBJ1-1	CSVGVTGGNTEAFF
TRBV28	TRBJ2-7	CASSGGHSYEQYF
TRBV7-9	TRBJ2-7	CASSEGGRQYF
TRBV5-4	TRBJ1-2	CASSLQTGTVDSYTF
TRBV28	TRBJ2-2	CASSPRGRDGAGELFF
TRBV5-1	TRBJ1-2	CASSVDRGGLYGYTF
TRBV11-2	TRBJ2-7	CASRVGRSPFSYEQYF
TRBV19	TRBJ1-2	CASSRDRGHGYTF
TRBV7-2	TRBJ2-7	CASGTYEQYF
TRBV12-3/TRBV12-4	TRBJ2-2	CASSLRQNTGELFF
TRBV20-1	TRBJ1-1	CSVHRAPNTEAFF
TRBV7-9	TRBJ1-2	CASSKGGATYGYTF
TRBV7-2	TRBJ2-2	CASSLRGSSNTGELFF
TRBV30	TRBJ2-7	CAWTEGWDEQYF
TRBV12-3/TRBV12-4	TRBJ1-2	CASSLRDRGHNYGYTF
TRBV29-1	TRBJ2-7	CSVETGRDEQYF
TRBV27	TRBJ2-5	CASSLSWREETQYF
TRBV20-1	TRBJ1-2	CSARLPANYGYTF
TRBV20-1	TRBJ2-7	CSARTGALAYEQYF
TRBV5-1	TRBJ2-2	CATSELDGGELFF
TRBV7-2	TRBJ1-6	CASSLSDGSPLHF